The 30 T cell receptor beta chains below all came from one sample that was sequenced in a study of blood T cell repertoires in COVID-19. Measured with immunoSEQ multiplex PCR; TCRdb has only the in-frame clones, and not every one. The sample yields roughly 110,000 clones, approximately 85% seen once. Sample: peripheral blood. Receptor source: a middle-aged man with acute or convalescent COVID-19.

This rearrangement joins TRBV4-3 to TRBJ2-3; weak D call: TRBD1 (5 bases). The V gene lost 1 base and the J gene lost 1 base, with 15 bases spanning the gap. CDR1 and CDR2 from the germline V gene are LGHNA and YSLEER. This CDR3 contains 17 residues. The CDR3 DNA reads TGCGCCAGCAGCCAAGTTCAGGGCTCCTGGGGCACAGATACGCAGTATTTT. It is translated as CASSQVQGSWGTDTQYF.

This rearrangement joins TRBV6-6 to TRBJ2-3; 7 bases match TRBD1. Germline CDR1 and CDR2: MNHNY and SVGAGI (reference sequence). The CDR3 is 13 amino acids. The trim removed 8 bases at V and 1 base at J, leaving 3 bases unmatched. The CDR3 sequence is CASRTGGTDTQYF. The CDR3 coding sequence is TGTGCCAGCCGGACAGGAGGCACAGATACGCAGTATTTT.

The chain recombines TRBV27 with TRBJ2-2; TRBD2 matches 11 bases. The CDR3 has 15 residues. Germline CDR1 is MNHEY and CDR2 is SMNVEV (reference sequence). V lost 2 bases, J lost 4 bases, and 0 bases stayed unmatched. CDR3 bases: TGTGCCAGCAGTTTAACTAGCGGGGGCACCGGGGAGCTGTTTTTT. This codes for CASSLTSGGTGELFF.

The V gene is TRBV7-9, the J gene TRBJ2-2; 7 bases are a match to TRBD1. Germline V gene sequence: CDR1 SEHNR, CDR2 FQNEAQ (reference sequence). Trimming cost V 1 base and J 4 bases; bases outside gene matches: 3. The CDR3 totals 15 residues. CDR3 region: CASSLVGQITGELFF. For the CDR3, the DNA is TGTGCCAGCAGCTTAGTGGGACAGATCACCGGGGAGCTGTTTTTT.

V usage is TRBV2 and J usage is TRBJ2-7, with D possibly being TRBD2 (5 bases). V shed 10 bases and J shed 3 bases, with 16 bases lying between them. The CDR3 has 13 residues. Germline CDR1 reads SNHLY; CDR2 reads FYNNEI. The CDR3 DNA is TGTGCCACCCTCCAGAGCGGTAACTACGAGCAGTACTTC. Translating it yields CATLQSGNYEQYF.

The V and J genes are TRBV23-1 and TRBJ1-3; D is unclear. TRBV23-1 is sorted into the ORF group, with uncertain function. V was pared by 6 bases and J by 0 bases, with 15 bases between. The CDR3 sequence is 16 residues long. The CDR3 nucleotides read TGCGCCAGCAGCCAAGACAATTTAGTCTCTGGAAACACCATATATTTT. Amino acids: CASSQDNLVSGNTIYF.

A single count supports this clone. The chain combines TRBV4-1 with TRBJ2-1; unclear D gene. Between the trimmed V and J ends, which lost 0 bases and 5 bases, there was a span of 11 bases. Germline assignment: CDR1 MGHRA and CDR2 YSYEKL. This CDR3 spans 15 amino acids. The CDR3 bases are TGCGCCAGCAGCCAAGAATGGAGCTTGGACAATGAGCAGTTCTTC. It specifies CASSQEWSLDNEQFF.

This clone has only one observation. The chain couples TRBV7-9 to TRBJ2-3, with D perhaps TRBD2 (6 bases). This CDR3 region has 12 residues. The germline V gene has CDR1 SEHNR and CDR2 FQNEAQ (reference sequence). The germline V and J ends were trimmed by 5 bases and 7 bases, with 10 bases remaining between them. The CDR3 coding sequence is TGTGCCAGCAGCGACCGGGACTATACGCAGTATTTT. Protein product: CASSDRDYTQYF.

The rearrangement links TRBV7-9 to TRBJ2-7; D is uncertain. Trimming left V 6 bases short and J 6 bases short, with 15 bases between. In germline, CDR1 is SEHNR, CDR2 FQNEAQ (reference sequence). This CDR3 comprises 13 residues. DNA of the CDR3: TGTGCCAGCAGGCCTAGATCCAACTCCGAGCAGTACTTC. Its protein product is CASRPRSNSEQYF. Full variable domain (remainder filled in from reference TRBV7-9 and TRBJ2-7): DTGVSQNPRHKITKRGQNVTFRCDPISEHNRLYWYRQTLGQGPEFLTYFQNEAQLEKSRLLSDRFSAERPKGSFSTLEIQRTEQGDSAMYLCASRPRSNSEQYFGPGTRLTVT.

The chain carries TRBV9 and TRBJ2-7; 8 bases fit TRBD2. The germline V gene has CDR1 SGDLS and CDR2 YYNGEE. Trimming at V came to 4 bases and at J to 10 bases, leaving 13 bases not matched to a gene. The length of the CDR3 is 14 residues. CDR3 in DNA: TGTGCCAGCAGCCCGGGAGGGACCTTATGGGGCCAGTACTTC. Protein: CASSPGGTLWGQYF.

The V gene is TRBV3-1 (or the pseudogene TRBV3-2), the J gene TRBJ2-7; 8 nucleotides agree with TRBD2. Unmatched junction bases numbered 4, after V lost 1 base and J lost 5 bases. Germline V gene lookup returns CDR1 LGHDT and CDR2 YNNKEL (reference sequence). CDR3 length equals 14 residues. CDR3 nucleotide sequence: TGTGCCAGCAGCCAAGTCGGGGGGGCCGACGAGCAGTACTTC. Translated: CASSQVGGADEQYF.

The chain combines TRBV5-4 with TRBJ1-2, with D uncertain. The CDR3 totals 12 residues. Germline V CDR1 and CDR2: SGHNT, YYREEE (reference sequence). V was pared by 4 bases and J by 7 bases, with 11 bases between. As DNA, the CDR3 is TGTGCCAGCAGCCGTGCTGAGGTTGGCTACACCTTC. This sequence encodes CASSRAEVGYTF.

The chain couples TRBV20-1 to TRBJ1-6; TRBD1 matches 11 bases. Losses at the gene ends were 3 bases for V and 7 bases for J; bases not matched to a gene: 2. Germline V gene data show CDR1 as DFQATT and CDR2 as SNEGSKA (reference sequence). The CDR3 is 14 amino acids. The CDR3 nucleotides are TGCAGTGCTAGTTGGGACAGGGGGAATTCACCCCTCCACTTT. Its protein product is CSASWDRGNSPLHF.

The CDR3 nucleotides read TGTGCCACCAGTGATTATCGGGGGGGGGCAAGAGATACGCAGTATTTT. This gives the protein CATSDYRGGARDTQYF. This chain links TRBV24-1 with TRBJ2-3, with 8 bases identical to TRBD2. Per germline, CDR1 KGHDR and CDR2 SFDVKD. This CDR3 comprises 16 residues. With V trimmed by 2 bases and J by 5 bases, 8 bases remained unmatched.

The V and J genes are TRBV4-2 and TRBJ1-2; D is unclear. This CDR3 is built from 15 residues. Germline CDR1 reads LGHNA; CDR2 reads YNFKEQ. The V and J ends lost 0 bases and 4 bases respectively, with 12 bases between them. CDR3 nucleotide sequence: TGTGCCAGCAGCCAAGATTTCCAGGCTACCTATGGCTACACCTTC. It specifies CASSQDFQATYGYTF.

The chain couples TRBV11-3 to TRBJ2-3, with 7 bases fitting TRBD1. Germline loops: CDR1 SGHNT, CDR2 YENEEA. This CDR3 region has 14 residues. After removal of 5 bases from V and 2 bases from J, the junction contained 4 bases not matched to a gene. Here the CDR3 reads CASSRQGATDTQYF. The CDR3 nucleotides are TGTGCCAGCAGCCGACAGGGCGCCACAGATACGCAGTATTTT.

The gene calls are TRBV9 and TRBJ1-4; 10 positions agree with TRBD1. The CDR3 is 13 residues long. Trimming took 3 bases from V and 7 from J; bases not matched to a gene: 0. Germline V gene sequence: CDR1 SGDLS, CDR2 YYNGEE. CDR3 nucleotide sequence: TGTGCCAGCAGCGGACAGGGGGCTGAAAAACTGTTTTTT. As protein: CASSGQGAEKLFF.

The chain carries TRBV5-6 and TRBJ2-6; 10 bases agree with TRBD1. The CDR3 is 18 amino acids. Germline trimming cut 0 bases from V and 0 bases from J; bases unmatched to any gene: 3. Germline-derived CDR1 and CDR2 are SGHDT and YYEEEE. The CDR3 DNA follows: TGTGCCAGCAGCTTGGGGACAGGGGGATACTCTGGGGCCAACGTCCTGACTTTC. Its protein is CASSLGTGGYSGANVLTF.

This rearrangement joins TRBV5-1 to TRBJ1-2; no clear D gene. The germline CDR1 and CDR2 sequences are SGHRS and YFSETQ. CDR3 length: 14 residues. V was cut by 0 bases and J by 4 bases, with 10 bases left in between. Here the CDR3 reads CASSLDGSGYGYTF. The CDR3 DNA reads as TGCGCCAGCAGCTTGGATGGGTCGGGCTATGGCTACACCTTC.

This clone was picked up one time. This chain links TRBV6-5 with TRBJ2-7; 7 bases map to TRBD1. Germline loops: CDR1 MNHEY, CDR2 SVGAGI. The CDR3 covers 15 residues. V lost 6 bases and J lost 2; bases outside the gene matches: 10. CDR3 amino acids: CASRVLGTATYEQYF. In DNA, the CDR3 is TGTGCCAGCAGGGTACTCGGGACAGCAACCTACGAGCAGTACTTC.

The rearrangement links TRBV30 to TRBJ1-1; TRBD1 matches at 8 bases. CDR1 GTSNPN and CDR2 SVGIG come from the germline V gene (reference sequence). The trim removed 3 bases at V and 2 bases at J, leaving 8 bases unmatched. This CDR3 contains 15 residues. The CDR3 protein is CAWSYPGQVNTEAFF. CDR3 sequence (DNA): TGTGCCTGGAGCTATCCGGGACAGGTTAACACTGAAGCTTTCTTT.

The table lists this clone with a few counts. This chain joins TRBV6-4 and TRBJ2-3; 10 bases fit TRBD1. V lost 6 bases to trimming and J lost 2 bases; unmatched junction nucleotides: 5. The CDR3 sequence is 15 residues long. Germline CDR1 and CDR2: MRHNA and SNTAGT. The CDR3 coding sequence is TGTGCCAGCAGCGCCGGGACAGGGGTCACAGATACGCAGTATTTT. It is translated as CASSAGTGVTDTQYF.

This chain connects TRBV30 to TRBJ2-1, with D perhaps matching TRBD2 (5 bases). The V gene lost 5 bases and the J gene lost 8 bases, with 10 bases spanning the gap. Germline CDR1 reads GTSNPN; CDR2 reads SVGIG (reference sequence). This CDR3 comprises 11 residues. For the CDR3, the DNA is TGTGCCTGGGGGAGAGGACATGAGCAGTTCTTC. Encoded protein: CAWGRGHEQFF.

The CDR3 DNA reads TGTGCCAGCTCACCGGTACTCCACAGGGGGCAAGAGACCCAGTACTTC. Its translation: CASSPVLHRGQETQYF. The gene calls are TRBV18 and TRBJ2-5; 8 bases fit TRBD1. V lost 3 bases, J lost 2 bases, and 8 bases stayed unmatched. CDR1 KGHSH and CDR2 LQKENI come from the germline V gene. CDR3 size: 16 residues.

This clone has only one observation. This chain links TRBV12-3 or TRBV12-4 with TRBJ2-5, with D maybe TRBD1 (5 bases). Trimming removed 6 bases from V and 0 bases from J, with 8 bases in between. The CDR3 is 13 residues long. CDR3 loop: CASRRQNQETQYF. In DNA, the CDR3 is TGTGCCAGCAGGCGACAGAACCAAGAGACCCAGTACTTC.

Only a few counts were recorded for this clone. The V and J genes are TRBV6-5 and TRBJ1-6; D may be TRBD1 (6 bases). The ends were cut back, 6 bases at V and 10 bases at J, with 16 bases in the middle. This CDR3 spans 14 amino acids. The V gene's germline CDR1 is MNHEY and CDR2 SVGAGI. The CDR3 coding sequence is TGTGCCAGCAGCGACCTCGCAGGGGACTCACCCCTCCACTTT. Translated, it gives CASSDLAGDSPLHF.

V and J are TRBV5-6 and TRBJ2-7, with 7 nucleotides matching TRBD2. Germline CDR1 reads SGHDT; CDR2 reads YYEEEE. This CDR3 has 16 amino acids. Germline trimming cut 1 base from V and 4 bases from J; bases unmatched to any gene: 11. In DNA, the CDR3 is TGTGCCAGCAGCTTGAGAGATCGACTAGCCGGGTACGAGCAGTACTTC. Its protein is CASSLRDRLAGYEQYF.

This chain connects TRBV6-6 to TRBJ2-1, with 8 nucleotides matching TRBD2. The CDR3 consists of 15 residues. J lost 5 bases, V lost 8 bases, and 11 bases had no gene match. In germline, CDR1 is MNHNY, CDR2 SVGAGI (reference sequence). The CDR3, as DNA: TGTGCCAGCTATCCGACGGGGGGGCTAAACAATGAGCAGTTCTTC. Residues: CASYPTGGLNNEQFF.

The chain employs TRBV2 and TRBJ2-1, with D hard to call. V was cut by 6 bases and J by 6 bases, with 15 bases left in between. The CDR3 extends over 14 amino acids. The germline V gene encodes CDR1 SNHLY and CDR2 FYNNEI. The CDR3 DNA reads as TGTGCCAGCAGATTTCGACTTGCGAGCAATGAGCAGTTCTTC. As protein: CASRFRLASNEQFF.

The chain carries TRBV24-1 and TRBJ2-5; tentative D call: TRBD1 (5 bases). V shed 4 bases and J shed 2 bases, with 10 bases lying between them. CDR1 and CDR2 (germline): KGHDR, SFDVKD. This CDR3 is built from 14 residues. The CDR3: CATSEAGPQETQYF. The CDR3 DNA follows: TGTGCCACCAGTGAGGCAGGGCCTCAAGAGACCCAGTACTTC.